These 20 T cell receptor beta chains came from one sample sequenced in a study of blood T cells in healthy people across ages. Combining a sample-barcoded 5' primer with a J-beta primer mix, a second PCR ran for 7 to 11 cycles. Each CDR3 protein is one row after TCRdb ran MiXCR on the 5' RACE reads. The table shows 600,000 to 1,000,000 distinct CDR3 sequences, with about 25% occurring only once. Separately, the same data were catalogued under a study of T cells of mothers and their children.

Sequencing input: blood. The receptor set was obtained from a boy aged 10-17 years in good health.

V and J are TRBV7-2 and TRBJ1-2; D is perhaps TRBD1 (5 bases). Germline V gene sequence: CDR1 SGHTA, CDR2 FQGNSA. Trimming pared 2 bases from V and 8 bases from J, leaving 12 bases between. The CDR3 loop spans 13 amino acids. The CDR3 coding sequence is TGTGCCAGCAGCTTACTAGGGGCGGGAGGCTACACCTTC. Translating gives CASSLLGAGGYTF.

V gene TRBV6-1 combines with J gene TRBJ2-7; 10 bases agree with TRBD1. CDR1 is MNHNS and CDR2 is SASEGT in the germline V gene. V lost 0 bases to trimming and J lost 0 bases; unmatched junction nucleotides: 8. The CDR3 is 18 amino acids. CDR3 coding DNA: TGTGCCAGCAGTGAAGCGCTTCCTTGGACAGGGGGCTCCTACGAGCAGTACTTC. Amino acids: CASSEALPWTGGSYEQYF.

This clonotype was seen a few times. The rearrangement joins TRBV20-1 to TRBJ2-5; TRBD2 matches 14 bases. V was clipped by 6 bases and J by 5 bases; unmatched bases: 14. The length of the CDR3 is 17 residues. The germline CDR1 and CDR2 sequences are DFQATT and SNEGSKA (reference sequence). CDR3 sequence reads: CSAPGLAGVYRGETQYF. CDR3 DNA sequence: TGCAGTGCCCCGGGACTAGCGGGAGTCTACCGGGGGGAGACCCAGTACTTC.

V usage is TRBV6-5 and J usage is TRBJ1-5; D uncertain. This CDR3 region has 16 residues. With 2 bases removed from V and 2 bases from J, the gap between germline ends came to 13 bases. Germline V gene data show CDR1 as MNHEY and CDR2 as SVGAGI. The CDR3 loop reads CASSYKDPRGNQPQHF. The CDR3 bases are TGTGCCAGCAGTTACAAGGACCCACGGGGCAATCAGCCCCAGCATTTT.

The rearrangement uses TRBV29-1 and TRBJ2-1, with TRBD2 as a possible D gene (5 bases). V dropped 6 bases and J dropped 4 bases, with 10 bases sitting between them. CDR1 SQVTM and CDR2 ANQGSEA come from the germline V gene. The CDR3 length is 12 residues. The CDR3 loop reads CSVRRMYNEQFF. As DNA, the CDR3 is TGCAGCGTCCGGAGGATGTACAATGAGCAGTTCTTC.

The chain recombines TRBV10-3 with TRBJ1-4; tentatively, D is TRBD1 (6 bases). The V gene lost 0 bases and the J gene lost 12 bases, with 20 bases spanning the gap. The CDR3 consists of 16 residues. Germline CDR1 reads ENHRY; CDR2 reads SYGVKD. The CDR3 sequence: CAISESGGAIPEQLFF. The CDR3 region has the DNA TGTGCCATCAGTGAGTCTGGGGGCGCCATCCCCGAACAACTGTTTTTT.

The chain has TRBV19 and TRBJ1-5; TRBD1 aligns across 8 bases. There are 15 residues in the CDR3. Trimming at V came to 6 bases and at J to 3 bases, leaving 7 bases not matched to a gene. Germline V gene data show CDR1 as LNHDA and CDR2 as SQIVND (reference sequence). The CDR3 spells CASSTTGVFNQPQHF. The CDR3 DNA is TGTGCCAGTAGCACGACAGGGGTTTTCAATCAGCCCCAGCATTTT.

This clonotype appeared a few times. V is TRBV4-2 and J is TRBJ1-5; TRBD1 is a possible D gene (6 bases). The CDR3 has 14 residues. V was clipped by 3 bases and J by 5 bases, with 11 bases between them. Looked up from germline, CDR1 is LGHNA and CDR2 is YNFKEQ. The CDR3 is CASSQTGSYQPQHF. The DNA of the CDR3 is TGTGCCAGCAGCCAGACAGGTTCGTATCAGCCCCAGCATTTT.

This clonotype was seen a few times. The junction shows a germline mismatch at one end, possibly a read error. This chain links TRBV18 with TRBJ1-4; D is uncertain. The length of the CDR3 is 13 residues. Per germline, CDR1 KGHSH and CDR2 LQKENI. The CDR3 region is CASPPSVSEKLFF. The CDR3 coding sequence is TGTGCCAGCCCACCTTCCGTCAGTGAAAAACTGTTTTTT. The full variable domain, rest sourced from reference TRBV18 and TRBJ1-4, is NAGVMQNPRHLVRRRGQEARLRCSPMKGHSHVYWYRQLPEEGLKFMVYLQKENIIDESGMPKERFSAEFPKEGPSILRIQQVVRGDSAAYFCASPPSVSEKLFFGSGTQLSVL.

The CDR3 coding sequence is TGTGCCAGCAGTTTAAAATTTAACGGAGATACGCAGTATTTT. It encodes CASSLKFNGDTQYF. The chain recombines TRBV12-3 or TRBV12-4 with TRBJ2-3; D gene ambiguous. The CDR3 consists of 14 residues. V lost 2 bases to trimming and J lost 5 bases, with 11 bases between them.

The V and J genes are TRBV7-2 and TRBJ2-2; 16 nucleotides agree with TRBD2. The CDR3 consists of 17 residues. Germline V CDR1 and CDR2: SGHTA, FQGNSA. V lost 0 bases and J lost 6; bases outside the gene matches: 1. The CDR3 bases are TGTGCCAGCAGCTTAGCCGGGACTAGCGGGGGGGCCGGGGAGCTGTTTTTT. Translating it yields CASSLAGTSGGAGELFF.

The table lists this clonotype with a count of one. One end of the junction varies from germline; a read error may be responsible. The chain uses TRBV12-3 or TRBV12-4 and TRBJ2-5; 10 bases align to TRBD2. The CDR3 extends over 16 amino acids. The CDR3 here is CASSLLSGGKQETQYF. DNA for the CDR3: TGTGCCAGTAGTTTACTTAGCGGGGGGAAGCAAGAGACCCAGTACTTC.

The chain has TRBV6-2 or TRBV6-3 and TRBJ1-1; D gene ambiguous. The length of the CDR3 is 15 residues. From germline, CDR1 is MNHEY and CDR2 SVGEGT. V was cut by 7 bases and J by 4 bases, with 19 bases left in between. In DNA form, the CDR3 reads TGTGCCAGCATTGAGCCCGGACGGGGAGGCACTGAAGCTTTCTTT. Its translation is CASIEPGRGGTEAFF.

The chain carries TRBV20-1 and TRBJ2-7; tentative D call: TRBD1 (6 bases). V gave up 1 base and J gave up 3 bases, with 10 bases separating them. The CDR3 is made up of 13 amino acids. CDR1 is DFQATT and CDR2 is SNEGSKA in the germline V gene (reference sequence). For the CDR3, the DNA is TGCAGTGCTAGAGGCAGGGGCGGCTACGAGCAGTACTTC. This sequence encodes CSARGRGGYEQYF.

J is TRBJ2-7 and V is TRBV15, with TRBD1 matching over 7 bases. The germline CDR1 and CDR2 sequences are LNHNV and YYDKDF (reference sequence). The CDR3 is 13 residues long. The V gene end was trimmed by 3 bases and the J gene end by 2 bases; junction bases not matched to a gene: 1. The CDR3 loop reads CATSRQGAYEQYF. The CDR3 coding sequence is TGTGCCACCAGCAGGCAGGGGGCCTACGAGCAGTACTTC.

A note on this clonotype: The junction differs from germline at one of its ends, possibly a read error. This sequence joins TRBV5-5 and TRBJ2-4; D remains unclear. The CDR3 consists of 14 residues. Germline V gene lookup returns CDR1 SGHKS and CDR2 YYEKEE (reference sequence). CDR3 in amino acids: CAGSLGFAKNIQYF. CDR3 sequence (DNA): TGTGCCGGCAGCTTGGGGTTTGCCAAAAACATTCAGTACTTC.

This clonotype was detected only a few times. V is TRBV28 and J is TRBJ2-7, with D perhaps assigned TRBD1 or TRBD2 (7 bases each). This CDR3 spans 15 amino acids. Germline lookup yields CDR1 MDHEN and CDR2 SYDVKM. The V end lost 3 bases, the J end lost 3 bases, and 15 bases lay between the germline ends. The CDR3 bases are TGTGCCAGCAGTTTGGGAGGGGGCAACCACTACGAGCAGTACTTC. Amino acids: CASSLGGGNHYEQYF.

The V gene is TRBV5-1, the J gene TRBJ2-3; 9 nucleotides agree with TRBD2. Germline assignment: CDR1 SGHRS and CDR2 YFSETQ. J lost 0 bases, V lost 3 bases, and 11 bases had no gene match. The CDR3 is 18 amino acids. CDR3 nucleotide sequence: TGCGCCAGCAGCTCCGCCGGGGCTAGCGGGGTGAGCACAGATACGCAGTATTTT. It encodes CASSSAGASGVSTDTQYF.

This clonotype came up a few times. The chain employs TRBV28 and TRBJ2-5, with a tentative D call TRBD2 (7 bases). Gene TRBJ2-1 matches the end of the DNA better, so the J call may be wrong. The CDR3 contains 15 residues. CDR1 and CDR2 from the germline V gene are MDHEN and SYDVKM. DNA of the CDR3: TGTGCCAGCAGTCCGCTAGGGGGGGGCTGGGATGAGCAGTTCTTC. Amino acids: CASSPLGGGWDEQFF.

V and J are TRBV11-1 and TRBJ1-2, with 9 bases lining up with TRBD1. J was trimmed by 8 bases and V by 5 bases; bases with no gene match: 6. This CDR3 comprises 13 residues. CDR1 is SGHAT and CDR2 is FQDESV in the germline V gene (reference sequence). The CDR3 protein is CASSAGTGYGYTF. The CDR3 DNA is TGTGCCAGCAGCGCCGGGACAGGGTACGGCTACACCTTC.